One sample yielded the 17 T cell receptor beta chains listed below, sequenced in a study of T cell repertoires in cytomegalovirus infection. TCRdb processed the reads anew with MiXCR; each CDR3 protein has one entry. The data hold roughly 350,000 distinct CDR3 sequences, with roughly 34% observed a single time. These TCRs are of unknown antigen specificity. The sample consisted of cultured PBMCs, taken from culture after CMV antigen stimulation. The receptors stem from a human donor in good health (CMV status not recorded). Some clones in this sample may be carry-over from other donors' samples.

This clonotype was seen more than once but under ten times. The chain recombines TRBV19 with TRBJ2-4; no clear D. Per the germline V gene, CDR1 is LNHDA and CDR2 is SQIVND (reference sequence). Between the trimmed V and J ends, which lost 3 bases and 0 bases, there was a span of 21 bases. There are 19 residues in the CDR3. CDR3 nucleotide sequence: TGTGCCAGTAGTATGCCACGTGGGGTAGGAGCCCTAGCCAAAAACATTCAGTACTTC. This gives the protein CASSMPRGVGALAKNIQYF.

This clonotype occurred many times. This sequence joins TRBV7-9 and TRBJ2-4, with 8 positions matching TRBD2. The germline V gene has CDR1 SEHNR and CDR2 FQNEAQ (reference sequence). The CDR3 is made up of 17 amino acids. V was clipped by 1 base and J by 0 bases; unmatched bases: 5. In DNA, the CDR3 is TGTGCCAGCAGCTTAGTCACTAGCGGATTAGCCAAAAACATTCAGTACTTC. It translates to CASSLVTSGLAKNIQYF.

This clonotype was recorded only once. The genes are TRBV6-1 and TRBJ2-7, with TRBD1 identical over 7 bases. Germline lookup yields CDR1 MNHNS and CDR2 SASEGT. Unmatched junction bases numbered 9, after V lost 5 bases and J lost 5 bases. This CDR3 region has 14 residues. The CDR3 nucleotides are TGTGCCAGCAGTCCGGGACAGAGGGTTCACGAGCAGTACGTC. Its translation: CASSPGQRVHEQYV.

The chain has TRBV24-1 and TRBJ2-1; D might be TRBD2 (5 bases). The germline gives CDR1 KGHDR, CDR2 SFDVKD. The CDR3 is made up of 13 amino acids. V lost 4 bases, J lost 9 bases, and 12 bases lay in between. The CDR3 sequence: CATSDLQRSEQFF. The CDR3 region has the DNA TGTGCCACCAGTGACCTTCAGCGGAGTGAGCAGTTCTTC.

The chain is built from TRBV4-1 and TRBJ1-1; D is ambiguous. V was pared by 4 bases and J by 1 base, with 10 bases between. From germline, CDR1 is MGHRA and CDR2 YSYEKL. The CDR3 contains 14 residues. CDR3 region: CASSPPGTNTEAFF. The CDR3 DNA is TGCGCCAGCAGCCCCCCAGGTACGAACACTGAAGCTTTCTTT.

This clonotype was found a few times. The chain recombines TRBV7-9 with TRBJ1-1; the match to TRBD1 covers 8 bases. Per the germline V gene, CDR1 is SEHNR and CDR2 is FQNEAQ (reference sequence). V lost 6 bases, J lost 1 base, and 4 bases stayed unmatched. The CDR3 runs to 14 residues. This CDR3 is CASRLGTGNTEAFF. CDR3 DNA sequence: TGTGCCAGCAGACTTGGGACAGGGAACACTGAAGCTTTCTTT.

In this sample, this clonotype turned up many times. CDR3 amino acids: CASRHRDGVYNEQFF. Here the CDR3 DNA reads TGTGCCAGCAGACACCGGGACGGTGTCTACAATGAGCAGTTCTTC. V usage is TRBV27 and J usage is TRBJ2-1; D possibly uses TRBD1 or TRBD2 (5 bases each). The CDR3 length is 15 residues. From germline, CDR1 is MNHEY and CDR2 SMNVEV (reference sequence). The V and J ends lost 6 bases and 3 bases respectively, with 15 bases between them.

This chain connects TRBV12-3 or TRBV12-4 to TRBJ2-5; 10 bases line up with TRBD2. Trimming at V came to 3 bases and at J to 4 bases, leaving 11 bases not matched to a gene. This CDR3 region has 17 residues. The CDR3 DNA is TGTGCCAGCAGTTTCCGATTCAGCGGGAGGGGTGGAGAGACCCAGTACTTC. Amino acid sequence: CASSFRFSGRGGETQYF.

J is TRBJ1-2 and V is TRBV6-4; D not resolved. CDR1 is MRHNA and CDR2 is SNTAGT in the germline V gene. Trimming removed 6 bases at V and 1 base at J, with 12 bases between. This CDR3 contains 14 residues. The CDR3 DNA reads as TGTGCCAGCAGGGCGGACGATATTAACTATGGCTACACCTTC. Translated: CASRADDINYGYTF.

The rearrangement joins TRBV24-1 to TRBJ2-7; tentative D call: TRBD2 (6 bases). Between the trimmed V and J ends, which lost 3 bases and 4 bases, there was a span of 18 bases. Germline-derived CDR1 and CDR2 are KGHDR and SFDVKD. The CDR3 consists of 16 residues. CDR3 in DNA: TGTGCCACCAGTGATAAAATAGCGGAGAGGGAGTACGAGCAGTACGTC. Translating gives CATSDKIAEREYEQYV.

As regards this clonotype: The CDR3 carries no conserved terminal phenylalanine or tryptophan, so it likely arises from a read error. The chain has TRBV6-2 or TRBV6-3 and TRBJ2-7, with a weak D call TRBD1 (7 bases). Germline V gene lookup returns CDR1 MNHEY and CDR2 SVGEGT. The CDR3 contains 18 residues. V lost 3 bases to trimming and J lost 2 bases, with 23 bases between them. This chain's CDR3 is CASSYRRGDTGVPYEQYC. CDR3 nucleotides: TGTGCCAGCAGTTATCGCAGGGGGGACACGGGGGTCCCCTACGAGCAGTACTGC.

J is TRBJ2-3 and V is TRBV7-2; no firm D call. CDR3 size: 13 residues. The V end was cut by 6 bases, the J end by 4 bases, with 11 bases between. The germline CDR1 and CDR2 sequences are SGHTA and FQGNSA. In DNA, the CDR3 is TGTGCCAGCAGGCACCGTGACGCAGATACGCAGTATTTT. Its protein product is CASRHRDADTQYF.

This clonotype was seen repeatedly, ten times or more. The CDR3 here is CASSPPTSGYNEQFF. CDR3 nucleotide sequence: TGTGCCAGCTCACCACCGACTAGCGGCTACAATGAGCAGTTCTTC. The chain employs TRBV18 and TRBJ2-1, with 9 bases that match TRBD2. The CDR3 runs 15 residues. V dropped 0 bases and J dropped 3; count of bases not matched to a gene: 0. Germline CDR1 is KGHSH and CDR2 is LQKENI.

The gene calls are TRBV7-9 and TRBJ2-3; 9 nucleotides align to TRBD1. The CDR3 is 15 amino acids. V lost 5 bases to trimming and J lost 1 base; unmatched junction nucleotides: 4. Germline CDR1 and CDR2: SEHNR and FQNEAQ (reference sequence). The CDR3 DNA is TGTGCCAGCAGCCCTCGGACAGGGGGCACAGATACGCAGTATTTT. Its translation: CASSPRTGGTDTQYF.

This chain uses TRBV28 with TRBJ1-2; D gene unclear. V dropped 4 bases and J dropped 3 bases, with 15 bases sitting between them. The length of the CDR3 is 15 residues. CDR1 and CDR2 (germline): MDHEN, SYDVKM. In DNA, the CDR3 is TGTGCCAGCAGTTCCATCATTACGGTCCACTATGGCTACACCTTC. Amino acid sequence: CASSSIITVHYGYTF.

The chain couples TRBV7-2 to TRBJ2-3; no definite D call. This CDR3 contains 15 residues. The V gene's germline CDR1 is SGHTA and CDR2 FQGNSA. V lost 2 bases and J lost 4, with 13 bases in between. CDR3 in DNA: TGTGCCAGCAGCTTACGGGTCGGTACGGCAGATACGCAGTATTTT. This codes for CASSLRVGTADTQYF. Complete variable domain (other parts from reference TRBV7-2 and TRBJ2-3): GAGVSQSPSNKVTEKGKDVELRCDPISGHTALYWYRQSLGQGLEFLIYFQGNSAPDKSGLPSDRFSAERTGGSVSTLTIQRTQQEDSAVYLCASSLRVGTADTQYFGPGTRLTVL.

The V call is TRBV27, the J call TRBJ2-3; tentative D call: TRBD1 (5 bases). Trimming removed 11 bases from V and 3 bases from J, with 12 bases in between. Germline CDR1 MNHEY, CDR2 SMNVEV (reference sequence). The CDR3 sequence is 12 residues long. The chain's CDR3 is CAAGRVTDTQYF. CDR3 DNA: TGTGCCGCCGGCAGGGTAACAGATACGCAGTATTTT.